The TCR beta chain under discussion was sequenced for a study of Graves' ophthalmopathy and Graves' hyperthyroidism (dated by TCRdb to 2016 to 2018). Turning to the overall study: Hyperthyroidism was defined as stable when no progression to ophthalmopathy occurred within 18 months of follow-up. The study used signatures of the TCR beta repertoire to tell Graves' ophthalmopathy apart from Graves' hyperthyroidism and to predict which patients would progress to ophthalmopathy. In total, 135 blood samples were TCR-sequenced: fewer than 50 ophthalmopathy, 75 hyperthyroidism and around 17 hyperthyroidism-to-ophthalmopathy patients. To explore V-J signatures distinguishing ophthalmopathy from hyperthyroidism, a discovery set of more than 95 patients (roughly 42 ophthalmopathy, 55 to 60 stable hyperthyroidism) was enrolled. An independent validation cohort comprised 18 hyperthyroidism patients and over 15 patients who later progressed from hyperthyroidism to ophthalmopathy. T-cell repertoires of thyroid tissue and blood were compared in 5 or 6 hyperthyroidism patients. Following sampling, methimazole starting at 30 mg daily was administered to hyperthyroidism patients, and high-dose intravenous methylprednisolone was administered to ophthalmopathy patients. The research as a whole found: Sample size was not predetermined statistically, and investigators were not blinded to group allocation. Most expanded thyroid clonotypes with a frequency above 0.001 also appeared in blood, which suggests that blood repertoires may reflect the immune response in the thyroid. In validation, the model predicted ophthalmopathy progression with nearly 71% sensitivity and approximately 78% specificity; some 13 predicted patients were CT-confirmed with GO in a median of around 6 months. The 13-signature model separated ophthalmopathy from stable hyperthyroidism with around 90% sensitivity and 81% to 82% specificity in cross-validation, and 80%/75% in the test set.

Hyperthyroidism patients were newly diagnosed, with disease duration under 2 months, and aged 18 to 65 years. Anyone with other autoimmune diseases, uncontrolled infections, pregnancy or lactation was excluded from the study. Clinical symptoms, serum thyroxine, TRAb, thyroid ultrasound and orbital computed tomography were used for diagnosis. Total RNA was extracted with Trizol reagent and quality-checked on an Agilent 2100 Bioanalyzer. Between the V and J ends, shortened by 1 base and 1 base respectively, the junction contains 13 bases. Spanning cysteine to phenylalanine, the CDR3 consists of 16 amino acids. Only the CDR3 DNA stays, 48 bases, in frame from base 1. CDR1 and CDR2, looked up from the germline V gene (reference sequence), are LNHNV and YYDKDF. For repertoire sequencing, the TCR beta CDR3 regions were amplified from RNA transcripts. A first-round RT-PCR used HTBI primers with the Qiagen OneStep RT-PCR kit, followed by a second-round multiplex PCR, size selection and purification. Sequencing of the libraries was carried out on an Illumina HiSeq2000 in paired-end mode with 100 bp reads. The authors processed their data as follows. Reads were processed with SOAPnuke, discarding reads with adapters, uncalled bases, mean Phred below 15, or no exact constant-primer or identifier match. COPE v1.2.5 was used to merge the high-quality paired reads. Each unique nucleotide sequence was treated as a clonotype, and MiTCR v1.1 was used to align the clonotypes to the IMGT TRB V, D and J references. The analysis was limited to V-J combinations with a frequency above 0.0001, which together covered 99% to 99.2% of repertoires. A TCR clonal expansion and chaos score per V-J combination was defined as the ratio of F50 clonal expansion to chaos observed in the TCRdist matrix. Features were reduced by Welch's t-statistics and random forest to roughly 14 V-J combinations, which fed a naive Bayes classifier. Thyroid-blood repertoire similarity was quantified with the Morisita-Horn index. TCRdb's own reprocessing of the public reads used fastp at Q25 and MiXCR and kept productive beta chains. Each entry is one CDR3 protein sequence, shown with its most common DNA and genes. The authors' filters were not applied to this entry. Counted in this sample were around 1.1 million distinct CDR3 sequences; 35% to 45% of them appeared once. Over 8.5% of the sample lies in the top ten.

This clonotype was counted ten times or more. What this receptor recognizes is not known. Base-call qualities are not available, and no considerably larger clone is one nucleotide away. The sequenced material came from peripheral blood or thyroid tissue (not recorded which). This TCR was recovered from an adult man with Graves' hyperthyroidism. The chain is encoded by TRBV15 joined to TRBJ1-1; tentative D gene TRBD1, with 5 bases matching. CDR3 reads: CATSRGSLGANTEAFF. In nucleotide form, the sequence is TGTGCCACCAGCAGAGGGTCCCTAGGGGCGAACACTGAAGCTTTCTTT.